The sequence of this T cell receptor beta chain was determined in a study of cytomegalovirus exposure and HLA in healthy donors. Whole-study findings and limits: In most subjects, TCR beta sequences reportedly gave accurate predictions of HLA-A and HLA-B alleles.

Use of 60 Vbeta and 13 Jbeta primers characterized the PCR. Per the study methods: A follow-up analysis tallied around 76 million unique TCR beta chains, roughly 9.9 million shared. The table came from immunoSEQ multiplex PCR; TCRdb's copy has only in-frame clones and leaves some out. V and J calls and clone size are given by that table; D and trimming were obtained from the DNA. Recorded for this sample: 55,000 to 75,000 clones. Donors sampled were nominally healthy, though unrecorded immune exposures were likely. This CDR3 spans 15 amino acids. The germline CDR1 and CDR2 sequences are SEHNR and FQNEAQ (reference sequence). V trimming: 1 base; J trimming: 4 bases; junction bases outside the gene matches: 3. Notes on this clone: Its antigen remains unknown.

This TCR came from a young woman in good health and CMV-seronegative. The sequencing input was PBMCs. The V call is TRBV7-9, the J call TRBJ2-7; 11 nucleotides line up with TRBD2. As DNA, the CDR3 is TGTGCCAGCAGCTTAGGGGCTAGCGGGAGGTACGAGCAGTACTTC. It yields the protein CASSLGASGRYEQYF.